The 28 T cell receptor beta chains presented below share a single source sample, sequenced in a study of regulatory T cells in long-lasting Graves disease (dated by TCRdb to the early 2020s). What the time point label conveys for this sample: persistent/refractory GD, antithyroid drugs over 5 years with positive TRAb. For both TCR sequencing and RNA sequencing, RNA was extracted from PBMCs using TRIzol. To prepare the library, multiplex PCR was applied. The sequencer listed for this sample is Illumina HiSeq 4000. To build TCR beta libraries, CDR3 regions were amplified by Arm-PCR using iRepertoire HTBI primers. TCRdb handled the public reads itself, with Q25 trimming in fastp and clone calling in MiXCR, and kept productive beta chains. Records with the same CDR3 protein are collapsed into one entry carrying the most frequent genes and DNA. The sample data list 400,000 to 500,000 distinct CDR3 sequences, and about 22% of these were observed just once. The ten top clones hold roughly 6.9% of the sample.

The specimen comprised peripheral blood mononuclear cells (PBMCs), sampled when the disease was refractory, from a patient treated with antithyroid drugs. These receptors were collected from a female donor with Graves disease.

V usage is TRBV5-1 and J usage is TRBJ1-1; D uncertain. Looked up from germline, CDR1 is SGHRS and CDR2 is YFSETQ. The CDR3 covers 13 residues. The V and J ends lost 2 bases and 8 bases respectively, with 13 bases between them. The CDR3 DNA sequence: TGCGCCAGCAGCTTCCGGGCTGAGGGCGAAGCTTTCTTT. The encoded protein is CASSFRAEGEAFF.

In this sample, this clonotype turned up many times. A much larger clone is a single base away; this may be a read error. The DNA for the CDR3 is TGTGCCAGCAGCCAAGGGACAGGGTACTATGGCTACACCTTC. It yields the protein CASSQGTGYYGYTF. This rearrangement joins TRBV14 to TRBJ1-2; TRBD1 aligns across 8 bases. This CDR3 has 14 residues. The V gene's germline CDR1 is SGHDN and CDR2 FVKESK. Losses at the gene ends were 1 base for V and 3 bases for J; bases not matched to a gene: 1. Full variable domain (rest looked up from reference TRBV14 and TRBJ1-2): EAGVTQFPSHSVIEKGQTVTLRCDPISGHDNLYWYRRVMGKEIKFLLHFVKESKQDESGMPNNRFLAERTGGTYSTLKVQPAELEDSGVYFCASSQGTGYYGYTFGSGTRLTVV.

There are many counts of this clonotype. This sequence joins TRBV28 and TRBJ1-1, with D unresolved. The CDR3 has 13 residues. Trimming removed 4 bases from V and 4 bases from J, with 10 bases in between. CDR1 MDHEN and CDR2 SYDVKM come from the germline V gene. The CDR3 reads CASSSRTITEAFF. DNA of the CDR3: TGTGCCAGCAGTTCGAGGACTATCACTGAAGCTTTCTTT.

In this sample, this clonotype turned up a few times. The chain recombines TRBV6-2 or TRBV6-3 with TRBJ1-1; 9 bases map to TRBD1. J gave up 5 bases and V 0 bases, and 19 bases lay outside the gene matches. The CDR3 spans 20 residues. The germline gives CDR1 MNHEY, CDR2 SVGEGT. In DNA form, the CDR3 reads TGTGCCAGCAGTTACTCGATCAGGCGTCGAACAGGGGGCGCTCAGACTGAAGCTTTCTTT. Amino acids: CASSYSIRRRTGGAQTEAFF.

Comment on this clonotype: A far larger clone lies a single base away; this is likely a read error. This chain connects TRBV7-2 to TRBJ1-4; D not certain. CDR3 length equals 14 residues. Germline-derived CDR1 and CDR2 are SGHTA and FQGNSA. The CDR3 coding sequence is TGTGCCAGCAGGCCCGTAGGAACTAATGAAGAACTGTTTTTT. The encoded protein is CASRPVGTNEELFF.

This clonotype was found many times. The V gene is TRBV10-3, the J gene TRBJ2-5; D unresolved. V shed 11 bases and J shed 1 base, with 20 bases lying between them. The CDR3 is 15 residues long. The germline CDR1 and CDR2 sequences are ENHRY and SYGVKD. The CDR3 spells CASARSEVAQETQYF. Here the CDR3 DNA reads TGTGCCTCGGCGAGATCCGAGGTGGCCCAAGAGACCCAGTACTTC.

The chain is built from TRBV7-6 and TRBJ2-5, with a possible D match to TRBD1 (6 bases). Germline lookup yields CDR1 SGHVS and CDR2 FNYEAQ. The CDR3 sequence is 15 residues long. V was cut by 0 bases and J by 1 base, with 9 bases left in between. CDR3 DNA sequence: TGTGCCAGCAGCTTAGCGAGGACAGCCCAAGAGACCCAGTACTTC. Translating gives CASSLARTAQETQYF.

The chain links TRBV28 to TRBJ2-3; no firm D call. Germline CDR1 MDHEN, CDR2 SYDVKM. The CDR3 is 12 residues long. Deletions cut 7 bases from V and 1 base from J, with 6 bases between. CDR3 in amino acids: CASNRGTDTQYF. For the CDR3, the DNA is TGTGCCAGCAACCGCGGCACAGATACGCAGTATTTT.

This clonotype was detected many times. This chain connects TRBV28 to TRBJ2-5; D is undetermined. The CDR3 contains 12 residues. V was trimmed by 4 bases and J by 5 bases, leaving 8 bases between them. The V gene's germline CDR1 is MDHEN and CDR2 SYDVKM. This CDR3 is CASSSDTETQYF. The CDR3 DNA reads TGTGCCAGCAGTTCCGACACGGAGACCCAGTACTTC.

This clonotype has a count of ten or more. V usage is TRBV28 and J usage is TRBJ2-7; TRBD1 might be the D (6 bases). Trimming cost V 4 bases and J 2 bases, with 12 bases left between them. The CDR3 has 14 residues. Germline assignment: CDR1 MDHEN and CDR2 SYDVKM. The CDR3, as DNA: TGTGCCAGCAGTTCCGGACAGTTTACCTACGAGCAGTACTTC. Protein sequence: CASSSGQFTYEQYF. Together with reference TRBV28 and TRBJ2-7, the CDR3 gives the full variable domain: DVKVTQSSRYLVKRTGEKVFLECVQDMDHENMFWYRQDPGLGLRLIYFSYDVKMKEKGDIPEGYSVSREKKERFSLILESASTNQTSMYLCASSSGQFTYEQYFGPGTRLTVT.

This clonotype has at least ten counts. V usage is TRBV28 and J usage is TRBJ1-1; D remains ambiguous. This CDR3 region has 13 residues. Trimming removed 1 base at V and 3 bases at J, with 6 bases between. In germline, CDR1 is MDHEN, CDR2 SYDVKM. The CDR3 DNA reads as TGTGCCAGCAGTTTATTAAGGTACACTGAAGCTTTCTTT. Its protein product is CASSLLRYTEAFF.

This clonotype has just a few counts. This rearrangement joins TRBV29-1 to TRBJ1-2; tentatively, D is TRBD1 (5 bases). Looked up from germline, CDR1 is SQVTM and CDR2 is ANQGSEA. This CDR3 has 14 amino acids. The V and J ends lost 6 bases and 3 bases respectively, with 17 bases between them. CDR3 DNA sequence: TGCAGCGTGACGGGGGAGAGCGGTCACTATGGCTACACCTTC. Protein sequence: CSVTGESGHYGYTF.

In nucleotides, the CDR3 is TGCGCCAGCAGCGGCTCCGGGACTAGCGGGGGGGACCAAGAGACCCAGTACTTC. Amino acids: CASSGSGTSGGDQETQYF. V usage is TRBV4-1 and J usage is TRBJ2-5; 16 bases line up with TRBD2. CDR1 and CDR2 (germline): MGHRA, YSYEKL. Unmatched junction bases numbered 6, after V lost 5 bases and J lost 0 bases. CDR3 length equals 18 residues.

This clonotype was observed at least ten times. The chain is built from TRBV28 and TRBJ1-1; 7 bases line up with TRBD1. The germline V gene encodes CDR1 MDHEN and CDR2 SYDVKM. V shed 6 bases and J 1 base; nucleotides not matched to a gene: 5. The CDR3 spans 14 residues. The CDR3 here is CASSHRGGNTEAFF. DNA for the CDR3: TGTGCCAGCAGCCACAGGGGTGGGAACACTGAAGCTTTCTTT.

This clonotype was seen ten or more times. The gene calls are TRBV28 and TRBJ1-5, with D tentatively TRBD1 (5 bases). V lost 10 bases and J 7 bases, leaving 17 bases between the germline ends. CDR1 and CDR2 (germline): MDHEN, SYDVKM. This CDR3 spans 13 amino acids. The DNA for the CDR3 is TGTGCCACCCGACAGATCGGCGGGCAGCCCCAGCATTTT. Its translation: CATRQIGGQPQHF. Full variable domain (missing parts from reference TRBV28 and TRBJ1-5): DVKVTQSSRYLVKRTGEKVFLECVQDMDHENMFWYRQDPGLGLRLIYFSYDVKMKEKGDIPEGYSVSREKKERFSLILESASTNQTSMYLCATRQIGGQPQHFGDGTRLSIL.

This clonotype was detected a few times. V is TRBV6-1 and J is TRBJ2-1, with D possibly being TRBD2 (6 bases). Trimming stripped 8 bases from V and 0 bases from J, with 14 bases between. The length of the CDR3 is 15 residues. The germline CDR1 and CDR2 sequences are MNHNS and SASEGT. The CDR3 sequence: CASGISGSSYNEQFF. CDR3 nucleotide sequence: TGTGCCAGCGGGATAAGCGGGTCCTCCTACAATGAGCAGTTCTTC.

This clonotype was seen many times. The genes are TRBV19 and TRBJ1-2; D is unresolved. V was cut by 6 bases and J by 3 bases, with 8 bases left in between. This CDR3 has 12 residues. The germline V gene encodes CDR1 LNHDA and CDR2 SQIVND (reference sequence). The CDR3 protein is CASSLIDYGYTF. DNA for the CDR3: TGTGCCAGTAGCCTGATAGACTATGGCTACACCTTC.

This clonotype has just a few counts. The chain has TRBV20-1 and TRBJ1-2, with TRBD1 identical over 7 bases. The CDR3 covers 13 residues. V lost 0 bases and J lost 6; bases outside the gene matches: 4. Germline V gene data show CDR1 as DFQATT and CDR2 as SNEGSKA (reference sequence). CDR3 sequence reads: CSARERGLDGYTF. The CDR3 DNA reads TGCAGTGCTAGAGAAAGGGGGCTGGATGGCTACACCTTC.

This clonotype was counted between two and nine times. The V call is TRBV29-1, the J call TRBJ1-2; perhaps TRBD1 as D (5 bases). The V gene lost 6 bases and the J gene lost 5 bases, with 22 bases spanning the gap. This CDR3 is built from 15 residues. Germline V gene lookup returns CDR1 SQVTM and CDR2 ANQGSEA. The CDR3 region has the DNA TGCAGCGTGGCCCCGACAGTACCCCTGCTTTATGGCTACACCTTC. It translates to CSVAPTVPLLYGYTF. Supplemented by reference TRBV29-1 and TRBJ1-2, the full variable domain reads SAVISQKPSRDICQRGTSLTIQCQVDSQVTMMFWYRQQPGQSLTLIATANQGSEATYESGFVIDKFPISRPNLTFSTLTVSNMSPEDSSIYLCSVAPTVPLLYGYTFGSGTRLTVV.

CDR3 sequence (DNA): TGTGCCAGCAGTTTCGGGACAGGGGGCTTCGGCTCTGGGGCCAACGTCCTGACTTTC. It translates to CASSFGTGGFGSGANVLTF. This chain joins TRBV27 and TRBJ2-6; the match to TRBD1 covers 12 bases. The CDR3 spans 19 residues. V gave up 3 bases and J gave up 0 bases; unmatched junction bases: 6. Germline CDR1 and CDR2: MNHEY and SMNVEV (reference sequence).

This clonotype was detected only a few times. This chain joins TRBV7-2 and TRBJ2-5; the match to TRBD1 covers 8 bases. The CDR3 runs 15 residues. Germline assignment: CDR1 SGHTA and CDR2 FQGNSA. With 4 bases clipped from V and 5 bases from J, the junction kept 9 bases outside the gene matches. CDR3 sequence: CASSSNGQGGETQYF. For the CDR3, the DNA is TGTGCCAGCAGCTCGAATGGACAGGGTGGGGAGACCCAGTACTTC.

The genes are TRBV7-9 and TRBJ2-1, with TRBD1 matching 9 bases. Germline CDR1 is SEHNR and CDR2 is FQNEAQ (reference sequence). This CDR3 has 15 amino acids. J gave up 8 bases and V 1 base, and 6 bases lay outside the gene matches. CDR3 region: CASSLEQGASDEQFF. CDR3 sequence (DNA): TGTGCCAGCAGCTTAGAACAGGGGGCCTCGGATGAGCAGTTCTTC.

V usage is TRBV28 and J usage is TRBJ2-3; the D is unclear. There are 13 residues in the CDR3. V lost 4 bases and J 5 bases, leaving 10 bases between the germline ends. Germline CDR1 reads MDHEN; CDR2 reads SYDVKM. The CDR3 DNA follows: TGTGCCAGCAGTTCCCCGATAGGAGATACGCAGTATTTT. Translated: CASSSPIGDTQYF.

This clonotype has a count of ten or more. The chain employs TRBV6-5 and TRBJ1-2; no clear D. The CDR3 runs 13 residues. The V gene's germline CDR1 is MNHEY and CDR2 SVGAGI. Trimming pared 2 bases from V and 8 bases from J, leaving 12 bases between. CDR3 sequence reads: CASSYDGQGGYTF. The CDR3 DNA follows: TGTGCCAGCAGTTACGACGGTCAAGGGGGCTACACCTTC.

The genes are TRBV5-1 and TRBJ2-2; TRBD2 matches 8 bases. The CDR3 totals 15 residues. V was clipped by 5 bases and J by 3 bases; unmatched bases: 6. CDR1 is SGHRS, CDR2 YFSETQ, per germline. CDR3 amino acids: CASRGSGGHTGELFF. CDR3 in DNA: TGCGCCAGCAGAGGAAGCGGGGGACACACCGGGGAGCTGTTTTTT.

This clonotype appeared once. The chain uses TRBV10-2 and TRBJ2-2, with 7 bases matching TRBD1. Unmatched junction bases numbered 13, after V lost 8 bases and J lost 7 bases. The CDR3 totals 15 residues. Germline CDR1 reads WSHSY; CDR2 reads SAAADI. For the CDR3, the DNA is TGCGCCAGCGGAGGAGAGGGGGCGAGTGACGGGGAGCTGTTTTTT. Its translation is CASGGEGASDGELFF.

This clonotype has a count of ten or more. The DNA of the CDR3 is TGCAGTGCTAAAACAGGGTGGTTAAATCAGCCCCAGCATTTT. This sequence encodes CSAKTGWLNQPQHF. The chain is built from TRBV20-1 and TRBJ1-5, with TRBD1 as a possible D gene (6 bases). Germline assignment: CDR1 DFQATT and CDR2 SNEGSKA (reference sequence). The CDR3 has 14 residues. Trimming pared 4 bases from V and 4 bases from J, leaving 14 bases between.

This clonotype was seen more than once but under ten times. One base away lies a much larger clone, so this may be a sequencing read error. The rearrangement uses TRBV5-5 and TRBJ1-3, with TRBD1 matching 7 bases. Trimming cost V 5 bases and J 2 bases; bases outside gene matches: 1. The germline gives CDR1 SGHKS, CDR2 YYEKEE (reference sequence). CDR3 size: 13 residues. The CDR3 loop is CASSTGAGNTIYF. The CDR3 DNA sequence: TGTGCCAGCAGTACAGGGGCTGGAAACACCATATATTTT.